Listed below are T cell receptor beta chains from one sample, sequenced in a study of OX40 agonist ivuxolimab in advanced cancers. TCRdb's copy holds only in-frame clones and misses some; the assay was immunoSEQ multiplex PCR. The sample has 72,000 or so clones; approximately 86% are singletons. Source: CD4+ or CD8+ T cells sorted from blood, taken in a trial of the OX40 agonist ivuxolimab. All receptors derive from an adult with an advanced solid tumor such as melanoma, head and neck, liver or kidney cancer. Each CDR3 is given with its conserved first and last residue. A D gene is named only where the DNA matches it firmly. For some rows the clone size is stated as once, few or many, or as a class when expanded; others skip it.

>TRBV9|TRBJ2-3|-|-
CASSVGRVAHGFVAGGSTDTQYF
TGTGCCAGCAGCGTAGGAAGAGTGGCCCATGGATTTGTGGCGGGTGGAAGCACAGATACGCAGTATTTT
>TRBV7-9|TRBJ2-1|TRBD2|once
CASSFSGRVSYNEQFF
TGTGCCAGCAGCTTTAGCGGGAGGGTCTCCTACAATGAGCAGTTCTTC
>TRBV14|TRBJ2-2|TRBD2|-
CASSPILAGNTGELFF
TGTGCCAGCAGCCCCATATTAGCGGGTAACACCGGGGAGCTGTTTTTT
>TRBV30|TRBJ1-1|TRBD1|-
CAWKTGGRTEAFF
TGTGCCTGGAAGACAGGGGGAAGGACTGAAGCTTTCTTT
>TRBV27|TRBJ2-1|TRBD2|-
CASSLSGTSGYNEQFF
TGTGCCAGCAGTTTATCGGGGACTAGCGGCTACAATGAGCAGTTCTTC
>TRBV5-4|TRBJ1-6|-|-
CASSFRRSGSYNSPLHF
TGTGCCAGCAGCTTCCGTAGAAGCGGATCCTATAATTCACCCCTCCACTTT
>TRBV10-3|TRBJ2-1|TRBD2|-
CAISEPLGSSGSLDEQFF
TGTGCCATCAGTGAGCCCCTCGGATCTAGCGGGAGTTTGGATGAGCAGTTCTTC
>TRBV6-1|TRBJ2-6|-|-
CASSSKTGANVLTF
TGTGCCAGCAGTTCCAAGACTGGGGCCAACGTCCTGACTTTC
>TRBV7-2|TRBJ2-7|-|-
CASSFPGRVEQYF
TGTGCCAGCAGCTTCCCAGGCAGAGTCGAGCAGTACTTC
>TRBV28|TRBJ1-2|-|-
CASSLSSGEGYTF
TGTGCCAGCAGTTTATCCTCAGGGGAAGGCTACACCTTC
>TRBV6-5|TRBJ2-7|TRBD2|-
CASSYSIGGTYEQYF
TGTGCCAGCAGTTACTCGATCGGGGGGACCTACGAGCAGTACTTC
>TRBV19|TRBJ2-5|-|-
CASSIGWATQETQYF
TGTGCCAGTAGTATTGGTTGGGCTACCCAAGAGACCCAGTACTTC
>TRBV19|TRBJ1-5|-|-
CASRNGGNQPQHF
TGTGCCAGTAGAAACGGGGGAAATCAGCCCCAGCATTTT
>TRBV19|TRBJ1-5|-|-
CASSITSNQPQHF
TGTGCCAGTAGTATTACTTCCAATCAGCCCCAGCATTTT
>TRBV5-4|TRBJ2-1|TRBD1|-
CASSFRDRALNEQFF
TGTGCCAGCAGCTTCCGGGACAGGGCTCTCAATGAGCAGTTCTTC
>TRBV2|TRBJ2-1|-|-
CASSDSIREQQFF
TGTGCCAGCAGTGATAGTATCCGGGAACAGCAGTTCTTC
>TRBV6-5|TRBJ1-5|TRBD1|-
CASSYWGQYQPQHF
TGTGCCAGCAGTTACTGGGGACAGTATCAGCCCCAGCATTTT
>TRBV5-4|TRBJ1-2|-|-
CASSLEGAGYTF
TGTGCCAGCAGCTTGGAAGGGGCTGGCTACACCTTC
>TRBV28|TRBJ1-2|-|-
CASSVQVNYGYTF
TGTGCCAGCAGTGTCCAGGTGAACTATGGCTACACCTTC
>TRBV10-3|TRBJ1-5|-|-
CAISESGARQPQHF
TGTGCCATCAGTGAGTCGGGGGCGCGTCAGCCCCAGCATTTT
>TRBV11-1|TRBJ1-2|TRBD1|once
CASSSWDRGSYGYTF
TGTGCCAGCAGCTCTTGGGACAGGGGGAGCTATGGCTACACCTTC
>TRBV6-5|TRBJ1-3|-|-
CASRSGTGNTIYF
TGTGCCAGCAGATCCGGGACAGGAAACACCATATATTTT
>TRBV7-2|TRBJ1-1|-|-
CASSLTGNTEAFF
TGTGCCAGCAGCTTAACGGGGAACACTGAAGCTTTCTTT
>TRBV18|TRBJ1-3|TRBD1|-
CASSLSGTELSSGNTIYF
TGTGCCAGCTCACTCTCCGGGACAGAGCTTTCCTCTGGAAACACCATATATTTT
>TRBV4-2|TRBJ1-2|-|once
CASSHLDSTGGYTF
TGTGCCAGCAGCCACCTCGACAGTACCGGTGGCTACACCTTC
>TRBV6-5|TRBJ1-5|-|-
CASTEPVRLQPQHF
TGTGCCAGCACCGAACCCGTCCGGTTACAGCCCCAGCATTTT
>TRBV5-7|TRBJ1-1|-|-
CASSLGAHGSVNTEAFF
TGTGCCAGCAGCTTGGGGGCCCATGGGAGTGTGAACACTGAAGCTTTCTTT